This entry lists 15 T cell receptor beta chains sequenced from one sample in a study of cytomegalovirus exposure and HLA in healthy donors. The PCR contained 60 Vbeta and 13 Jbeta primers. Generated by immunoSEQ multiplex PCR, the TCRdb table keeps only in-frame clones and is missing some. In the table there are about 140,000 clones, approximately 78% of which are singletons. The sequencing sample was made of PBMCs. These receptors all stem from a young man in good health and CMV-seropositive.

This rearrangement joins TRBV4-1 to TRBJ2-6, with a possible D match to TRBD1 (6 bases). V was clipped by 3 bases and J by 2 bases, with 26 bases between them. The CDR3 spans 21 residues. Germline CDR1 and CDR2: MGHRA and YSYEKL. Here the CDR3 reads CASSHTGILARGSAGANVLTF. CDR3 nucleotides: TGCGCCAGCAGCCACACGGGGATCCTGGCCAGGGGTAGCGCTGGGGCCAACGTCCTGACTTTC.

The gene calls are TRBV15 and TRBJ1-2; 7 bases line up with TRBD1. This CDR3 is built from 16 residues. Germline CDR1 LNHNV, CDR2 YYDKDF (reference sequence). The V and J ends lost 0 bases and 4 bases, in that order; junction bases with no gene match: 8. CDR3 DNA sequence: TGTGCCACCAGCAGAGACAGGGGGGCCGCAATCTATGGCTACACCTTC. Translation: CATSRDRGAAIYGYTF.

V gene TRBV11-2 combines with J gene TRBJ1-1; 7 bases fit TRBD1. With 6 bases clipped from V and 6 bases from J, the junction kept 13 bases outside the gene matches. Germline V CDR1 and CDR2: SGHAT, FQNNGV. CDR3 length: 15 amino acids. CDR3 coding DNA: TGTGCCAGCAGAGACTACAGGGGAAAGAGGGCTGAAGCTTTCTTT. This sequence encodes CASRDYRGKRAEAFF.

The chain's CDR3 is CASSLGRTYEQYF. The CDR3 nucleotides are TGTGCCAGCAGCTTAGGGAGAACCTACGAGCAGTACTTC. The chain uses TRBV7-9 and TRBJ2-7; no definite D call. V was pared by 1 base and J by 2 bases, with 6 bases between. Per the germline V gene, CDR1 is SEHNR and CDR2 is FQNEAQ (reference sequence). This CDR3 contains 13 residues.

This clone has a handful of counts. The chain links TRBV14 to TRBJ2-2, with D possibly matching TRBD1 (6 bases). V lost 2 bases and J 0 bases, leaving 10 bases between the germline ends. Germline values: CDR1 SGHDN, CDR2 FVKESK. CDR3 length: 16 amino acids. The CDR3 protein is CASSQSYRANTGELFF. The CDR3 DNA follows: TGTGCCAGCAGCCAATCATACAGGGCGAACACCGGGGAGCTGTTTTTT.

The chain links TRBV28 to TRBJ1-2; 12 nucleotides match TRBD1. The junction had 11 bases not matched to a gene; V was cut back by 8 bases and J by 7 bases. This CDR3 spans 15 amino acids. Germline V lookup: CDR1 MDHEN, CDR2 SYDVKM. Written as DNA, the CDR3 is TGTGCCAGCCTGTCTCCGGGACAGGGGGCAGTTGGCTACACCTTC. It codes for CASLSPGQGAVGYTF.

This rearrangement joins TRBV28 to TRBJ2-5; weak D call: TRBD2 (7 bases). The V gene's germline CDR1 is MDHEN and CDR2 SYDVKM. The V end was cut by 3 bases, the J end by 5 bases, with 19 bases between. The CDR3 extends over 16 amino acids. The CDR3 protein is CASSLVGRGGGETQYF. The CDR3 DNA sequence: TGTGCCAGCAGTTTGGTGGGTAGAGGGGGAGGGGAGACCCAGTACTTC.

The V gene is TRBV23-1, the J gene TRBJ1-5, with D unresolved. TRBV23-1 is sorted into the ORF group, with uncertain function. The germline V and J ends were trimmed by 2 bases and 7 bases, with 12 bases remaining between them. This CDR3 spans 14 amino acids. The CDR3 loop reads CASSQRQVDQPQHF. DNA for the CDR3: TGCGCCAGCAGTCAAAGGCAGGTTGACCAGCCCCAGCATTTT.

To note about this clone: A read error may account for a junction end that differs from germline. V usage is TRBV2 and J usage is TRBJ2-7, with 14 nucleotides matching TRBD2. This CDR3 contains 17 residues. Germline assignment: CDR1 SNHLY and CDR2 FYNNEI. The CDR3 here is CASSEGLAGGSDTEQYF. In DNA, the CDR3 is TGTGCCAGCAGCGAAGGACTAGCGGGAGGCTCGGACACCGAGCAGTACTTC.

CDR3 protein: CASSSAGTGDYEQYF. The CDR3 DNA reads as TGTGCCAGCAGTTCGGCCGGGACAGGGGACTACGAGCAGTACTTC. The gene calls are TRBV28 and TRBJ2-7, with 10 bases fitting TRBD1. CDR1 is MDHEN and CDR2 is SYDVKM in the germline V gene. CDR3 length: 15 amino acids. V lost 4 bases, J lost 3 bases, and 6 bases stayed unmatched.

This clone was counted between two and nine times. The chain is built from TRBV10-3 and TRBJ1-3, with a possible D match to TRBD1 (5 bases). Germline V gene lookup returns CDR1 ENHRY and CDR2 SYGVKD. The length of the CDR3 is 16 residues. The V and J ends lost 3 bases and 3 bases respectively, with 15 bases between them. DNA of the CDR3: TGTGCCATCAGTGATTGGGGAGGGGTCTTTGGAAACACCATATATTTT. It is translated as CAISDWGGVFGNTIYF.

This sequence joins TRBV4-1 and TRBJ2-3, with TRBD2 identical over 8 bases. This CDR3 comprises 15 residues. Germline assignment: CDR1 MGHRA and CDR2 YSYEKL. J lost 4 bases, V lost 2 bases, and 5 bases had no gene match. CDR3 sequence reads: CASSQLPAGADTQYF. CDR3 DNA sequence: TGCGCCAGCAGCCAACTCCCAGCGGGGGCAGATACGCAGTATTTT.

The CDR3 here is CASGWTGEGTEAFF. CDR3 nucleotide sequence: TGTGCTAGTGGTTGGACAGGGGAGGGTACTGAAGCTTTCTTT. The chain combines TRBV12-5 with TRBJ1-1; 9 bases match TRBD1. The CDR3 sequence is 14 residues long. Germline V gives CDR1 LGHNT, CDR2 FRNRAP. The trim removed 4 bases at V and 5 bases at J, leaving 5 bases unmatched. Combining the CDR3 with reference TRBV12-5 and TRBJ1-1 gives the whole variable domain DARVTQTPRHKVTEMGQEVTMRCQPILGHNTVFWYRQTMMQGLELLAYFRNRAPLDDSGMPKDRFSAEMPDATLATLKIQPSEPRDSAVYFCASGWTGEGTEAFFGQGTRLTVV.

The chain employs TRBV28 and TRBJ1-4; D is perhaps TRBD1 (5 bases). CDR3 length: 15 amino acids. Germline V CDR1 and CDR2: MDHEN, SYDVKM. The V end was cut by 2 bases, the J end by 7 bases, with 14 bases between. This CDR3 reads CASSLGGALGEKLFF. CDR3 bases: TGTGCCAGCAGTTTAGGTGGGGCCCTTGGTGAAAAACTGTTTTTT.

The rearrangement joins TRBV5-5 to TRBJ2-3, with D possibly TRBD2 on 5 matching bases. This CDR3 has 15 residues. Germline-derived CDR1 and CDR2 are SGHKS and YYEKEE (reference sequence). With 0 bases removed from V and 6 bases from J, the gap between germline ends came to 14 bases. The CDR3, as DNA: TGTGCCAGCAGCTTGGCCTCCCTAGCAAGGGATACGCAGTATTTT. Residues: CASSLASLARDTQYF.